A single sample is the source of the 24 T cell receptor beta chains below, sequenced in a study of cytomegalovirus exposure and HLA in healthy donors (TCRdb year 2017). Library preparation used the immunoSEQ multiplex PCR assay. A mixture of 60 forward primers for TCR Vbeta segments and 13 reverse primers for TCR Jbeta segments was used in the multiplex PCR. The table was pulled from immuneACCESS by TCRdb, which kept in-frame rearrangements only. Such tables lose some clones; where checked, under half of the loss comes from unresolved V genes, and the rest has no known cause. The sample table records around 190,000 clones; around 75% of these occur just once. The leading ten clones occupy about 3.1% of the sample. Material: PBMCs. The receptors originated from a woman younger than 45 in good health and CMV-seropositive.

The chain links TRBV5-3 to TRBJ2-7, with D perhaps TRBD1 (5 bases). TRBV5-3 is given ORF status, its function remaining uncertain. V was shortened by 4 bases and J by 2 bases, with 13 bases between the two germline ends. This CDR3 contains 14 residues. CDR3 nucleotide sequence: TGTGCCAGAAGCCTACAGAGGACAACCTACGAGCAGTACTTC. Residues: CARSLQRTTYEQYF.

This clone was detected only a few times. The chain has TRBV2 and TRBJ1-5; D may be TRBD1 (6 bases). Germline CDR1 SNHLY, CDR2 FYNNEI. This CDR3 is 14 amino acids long. V shed 6 bases and J shed 4 bases, with 13 bases lying between them. The CDR3 DNA is TGTGCCAGCAGATTCAGGGGAGAGAATCAGCCCCAGCATTTT. The encoded protein is CASRFRGENQPQHF.

V and J are TRBV28 and TRBJ2-1; the match to TRBD2 covers 16 bases. The germline CDR1 and CDR2 sequences are MDHEN and SYDVKM. This CDR3 region has 17 residues. The V segment lost 7 bases and the J segment 13 bases; nucleotides outside the gene matches: 16. CDR3 nucleotides: TGTGCCAGCACCGACCTTCCGGGACTAGCGGGAGGGCGAGGACAGTTCTTC. Protein product: CASTDLPGLAGGRGQFF.

The chain carries TRBV11-2 and TRBJ2-2, with D possibly being TRBD1 (6 bases). Trimming pared 1 base from V and 4 bases from J, leaving 19 bases between. Germline V gene lookup returns CDR1 SGHAT and CDR2 FQNNGV. This CDR3 has 18 residues. The CDR3 region has the DNA TGTGCCAGCAGCTTAGGGTCCTGGGGACAAAATCTCACCGGGGAGCTGTTTTTT. Translated, it gives CASSLGSWGQNLTGELFF.

This sequence joins TRBV5-1 and TRBJ1-6, with 7 bases that match TRBD1. J lost 9 bases, V lost 4 bases, and 10 bases had no gene match. The CDR3 totals 15 residues. The V gene's germline CDR1 is SGHRS and CDR2 YFSETQ. This chain's CDR3 is CASSAEGARSSPLHF. CDR3 coding DNA: TGCGCCAGCAGCGCCGAGGGGGCCCGGAGTTCACCCCTCCACTTT.

DNA for the CDR3: TGTGCCAGCAATCAGGTGGGCGGGAGCTCAGATACGCAGTATTTT. Translating it yields CASNQVGGSSDTQYF. This sequence joins TRBV5-4 and TRBJ2-3; 7 nucleotides align to TRBD2. In germline, CDR1 is SGHNT, CDR2 YYREEE (reference sequence). Unmatched junction bases numbered 11, after V lost 6 bases and J lost 4 bases. This CDR3 has 15 amino acids.

The gene calls are TRBV28 and TRBJ2-3; D uncertain. The CDR3 spans 16 residues. V lost 2 bases and J 3 bases, leaving 15 bases between the germline ends. Germline assignment: CDR1 MDHEN and CDR2 SYDVKM. This CDR3 reads CASSLIVLQETDTQYF. CDR3 bases: TGTGCCAGCAGTTTAATAGTACTCCAGGAAACAGATACGCAGTATTTT.

The V gene is TRBV19, the J gene TRBJ2-7, with TRBD2 matching over 11 bases. The CDR3 has 16 residues. CDR1 is LNHDA, CDR2 SQIVND, per germline (reference sequence). The V segment lost 5 bases and the J segment 3 bases; nucleotides outside the gene matches: 9. The CDR3: CASSGSGTSGIYEQYF. The CDR3, as DNA: TGTGCCAGTAGTGGATCCGGGACTAGCGGTATCTACGAGCAGTACTTC.

This chain links TRBV19 with TRBJ2-7; 9 bases match TRBD1. From germline, CDR1 is LNHDA and CDR2 SQIVND (reference sequence). This CDR3 comprises 15 residues. With 4 bases clipped from V and 1 base from J, the junction kept 5 bases outside the gene matches. CDR3 bases: TGTGCCAGTAGTAAGGGACAGGGACGTTCCTACGAGCAGTACTTC. Translated, it gives CASSKGQGRSYEQYF.

This clone occurred a few times. The rearrangement joins TRBV10-3 to TRBJ2-3; D remains unclear. There are 15 residues in the CDR3. Germline CDR1 and CDR2: ENHRY and SYGVKD. Trimming left V 0 bases short and J 5 bases short, with 12 bases between. CDR3 coding DNA: TGTGCCATCAGTGAGTCGGCAGCGTCGGGAGATACGCAGTATTTT. Translated, it gives CAISESAASGDTQYF.

V is TRBV27 and J is TRBJ2-1; no reliable D call. The V gene lost 5 bases and the J gene lost 7 bases, with 6 bases spanning the gap. This CDR3 comprises 11 residues. Germline CDR1 and CDR2: MNHEY and SMNVEV (reference sequence). The CDR3 region is CASSLGNEQFF. CDR3 bases: TGTGCCAGCAGTCTCGGGAATGAGCAGTTCTTC.

Concerning this clone itself: The sample contains more than one DNA sequence encoding this CDR3. The rearrangement uses TRBV11-1 and TRBJ2-7, with D perhaps TRBD1 (5 bases). The V gene's germline CDR1 is SGHAT and CDR2 FQDESV (reference sequence). V was shortened by 3 bases and J by 1 base, with 7 bases between the two germline ends. The CDR3 covers 13 residues. CDR3 bases: TGTGCCAGCAGCTTGGGGCAATCCTACGAGCAGTACTTC. Amino acid sequence: CASSLGQSYEQYF.

The V and J genes are TRBV10-2 and TRBJ2-7; tentatively, D is TRBD2 (6 bases). V lost 8 bases and J 6 bases, leaving 17 bases between the germline ends. In germline, CDR1 is WSHSY, CDR2 SAAADI. The CDR3 extends over 13 amino acids. This chain's CDR3 is CASEVVRDSEQYF. CDR3 nucleotide sequence: TGCGCCAGCGAGGTGGTCAGGGACTCCGAGCAGTACTTC.

The chain is built from TRBV19 and TRBJ2-3; D uncertain. Trimming pared 5 bases from V and 3 bases from J, leaving 9 bases between. The CDR3 is 13 residues long. Germline V gene data show CDR1 as LNHDA and CDR2 as SQIVND (reference sequence). The CDR3 DNA reads TGTGCCAGTAGTTTGTCAGGTACAGATACGCAGTATTTT. Protein product: CASSLSGTDTQYF.

The V call is TRBV6-1, the J call TRBJ2-5; tentative D call: TRBD1 (6 bases). The J call may be mistaken, given a closer DNA end match to TRBJ2-7. Germline loops: CDR1 MNHNS, CDR2 SASEGT. CDR3 length: 13 residues. CDR3 coding DNA: TGTGCCAGCAGTGACCAGGGGAAATACGAGCAGTACTTC. This codes for CASSDQGKYEQYF.

V is TRBV29-1 and J is TRBJ1-2; 8 bases line up with TRBD1. The CDR3 has 15 amino acids. The germline gives CDR1 SQVTM, CDR2 ANQGSEA. V dropped 6 bases and J dropped 7; count of bases not matched to a gene: 16. The CDR3 nucleotides are TGCAGCGTCCCGGGGGTAGAGGACAGGGTGAGTGGCTACACCTTC. Encoded protein: CSVPGVEDRVSGYTF.

The genes are TRBV5-1 and TRBJ2-3, with TRBD2 matching over 9 bases. Germline V CDR1 and CDR2: SGHRS, YFSETQ. Trimming at V came to 1 base and at J to 3 bases, leaving 6 bases not matched to a gene. This CDR3 contains 16 residues. For the CDR3, the DNA is TGCGCCAGCAGCTTGCCGTCTAGCGGGAAAACAGATACGCAGTATTTT. Amino acids: CASSLPSSGKTDTQYF.

This rearrangement joins TRBV6-4 to TRBJ2-3, with a tentative D call TRBD2 (6 bases). The CDR3 has 15 residues. The V and J ends lost 4 bases and 1 base respectively, with 12 bases between them. Germline V CDR1 and CDR2: MRHNA, SNTAGT. The CDR3 coding sequence is TGTGCCAGCAGTGGAGGGCGGGGAGGCACAGATACGCAGTATTTT. Translation: CASSGGRGGTDTQYF.

This chain joins TRBV6-5 and TRBJ2-5; 9 nucleotides align to TRBD1. The CDR3 consists of 16 residues. Unmatched junction bases numbered 11, after V lost 4 bases and J lost 5 bases. From germline, CDR1 is MNHEY and CDR2 SVGAGI. The CDR3 DNA reads as TGTGCCAGCAGTTGGGGGACAGGGCGAGGGAGGGAGACCCAGTACTTC. This codes for CASSWGTGRGRETQYF.

J is TRBJ1-6 and V is TRBV5-1; tentative D call: TRBD1 (5 bases). The CDR3 loop spans 15 amino acids. Germline V CDR1 and CDR2: SGHRS, YFSETQ. V shed 0 bases and J shed 8 bases, with 12 bases lying between them. The CDR3 here is CASSLGQGKDSPLHF. CDR3 coding DNA: TGCGCCAGCAGCTTGGGGCAGGGAAAGGATTCACCCCTCCACTTT.

The genes are TRBV5-4 and TRBJ2-1; 12 bases align to TRBD2. This CDR3 has 16 amino acids. The germline V gene encodes CDR1 SGHNT and CDR2 YYREEE (reference sequence). J was trimmed by 9 bases and V by 5 bases; bases with no gene match: 12. The CDR3 sequence: CASSLLTSGSKGEQFF. CDR3 nucleotide sequence: TGTGCCAGCAGTTTGCTGACTAGCGGGAGTAAGGGTGAGCAGTTCTTC. Full variable domain (outside the CDR3, taken from reference TRBV5-4 and TRBJ2-1): ETGVTQSPTHLIKTRGQQVTLRCSSQSGHNTVSWYQQALGQGPQFIFQYYREEENGRGNFPPRFSGLQFPNYSSELNVNALELDDSALYLCASSLLTSGSKGEQFFGPGTRLTVL.

The V gene is TRBV9, the J gene TRBJ2-1; TRBD1 is a possible D gene (6 bases). Trimming took off 0 bases at V and 5 bases at J, with 9 bases between the two ends. Germline V gene lookup returns CDR1 SGDLS and CDR2 YYNGEE. The CDR3 extends over 14 amino acids. The CDR3: CASSVGPGDNEQFF. The CDR3 DNA follows: TGTGCCAGCAGCGTAGGGCCAGGGGACAATGAGCAGTTCTTC.

The chain uses TRBV19 and TRBJ1-3; D gene unclear. The CDR3 has 12 amino acids. CDR1 LNHDA and CDR2 SQIVND come from the germline V gene (reference sequence). V gave up 6 bases and J gave up 2 bases, with 5 bases separating them. The CDR3 region has the DNA TGTGCCAGTAGCCGGGCTGGAAACACCATATATTTT. Protein product: CASSRAGNTIYF.

The V and J genes are TRBV5-6 and TRBJ2-7; 9 nucleotides agree with TRBD2. CDR1 is SGHDT and CDR2 is YYEEEE in the germline V gene. V lost 0 bases and J lost 2; bases outside the gene matches: 12. The CDR3 spans 18 residues. CDR3 nucleotide sequence: TGTGCCAGCAGCTTGGGACTAGCGGCATTCCAGGGTCCCTACGAGCAGTACTTC. This sequence encodes CASSLGLAAFQGPYEQYF.